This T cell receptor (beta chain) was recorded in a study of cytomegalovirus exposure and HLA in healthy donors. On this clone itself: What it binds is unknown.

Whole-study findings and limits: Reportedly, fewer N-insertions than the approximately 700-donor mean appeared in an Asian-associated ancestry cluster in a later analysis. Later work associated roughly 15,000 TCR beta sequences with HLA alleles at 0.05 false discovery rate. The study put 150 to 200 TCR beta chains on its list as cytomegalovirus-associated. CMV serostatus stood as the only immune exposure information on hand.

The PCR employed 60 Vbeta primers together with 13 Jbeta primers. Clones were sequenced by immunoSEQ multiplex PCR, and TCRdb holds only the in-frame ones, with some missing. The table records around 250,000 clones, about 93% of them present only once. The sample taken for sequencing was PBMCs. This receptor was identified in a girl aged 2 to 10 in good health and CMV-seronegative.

CDR3 sequence reads: CASSSPSGRAGEQFF. In DNA form, the CDR3 reads TGTGCCAGCAGCTCCCCTAGCGGGAGGGCCGGTGAGCAGTTCTTC. This chain links TRBV7-2 with TRBJ2-1; 12 positions agree with TRBD2. CDR3 length: 15 residues. V dropped 4 bases and J dropped 9; count of bases not matched to a gene: 7. Germline values: CDR1 SGHTA, CDR2 FQGNSA. The full variable domain, its missing parts supplied by reference TRBV7-2 and TRBJ2-1, is GAGVSQSPSNKVTEKGKDVELRCDPISGHTALYWYRQSLGQGLEFLIYFQGNSAPDKSGLPSDRFSAERTGGSVSTLTIQRTQQEDSAVYLCASSSPSGRAGEQFFGPGTRLTVL.